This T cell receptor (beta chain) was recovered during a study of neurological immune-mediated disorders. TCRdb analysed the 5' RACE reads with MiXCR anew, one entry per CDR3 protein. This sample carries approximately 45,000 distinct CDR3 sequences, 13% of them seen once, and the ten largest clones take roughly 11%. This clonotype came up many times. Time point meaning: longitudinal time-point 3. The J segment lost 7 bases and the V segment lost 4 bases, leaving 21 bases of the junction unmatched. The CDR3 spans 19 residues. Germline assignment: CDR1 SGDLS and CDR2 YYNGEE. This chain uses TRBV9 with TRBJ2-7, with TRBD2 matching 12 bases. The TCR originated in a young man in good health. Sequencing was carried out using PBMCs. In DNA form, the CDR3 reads TGTGCCAGCAGCCCGAGTTGGGGGGGGAAGGGACTAGCGGGCGAAGAGCAGTACTTC. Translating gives CASSPSWGGKGLAGEEQYF. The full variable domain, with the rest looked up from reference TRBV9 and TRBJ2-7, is DSGVTQTPKHLITATGQRVTLRCSPRSGDLSVYWYQQSLDQGLQFLIQYYNGEERAKGNILERFSAQQFPDLHSELNLSSLELGDSALYFCASSPSWGGKGLAGEEQYFGPGTRLTVT.